The 16 T cell receptor beta chains presented below share a single source sample, sequenced in a study of blood T cells in healthy people across ages. It was with a sample-barcoded 5' primer and a J-beta primer mix that a second PCR of about 7 to 12 cycles was run. MiXCR, applied by TCRdb to the 5' RACE reads, yields one record per CDR3 protein. The data contain some 1.1 million distinct CDR3 sequences, approximately 38% of them singletons. The specimen was blood. The receptors shown here come from a man between 18 and 35 years old in good health.

On this clonotype: A clone one base away is much larger, so this may be a read error. The rearrangement joins TRBV28 to TRBJ2-1; a weak D match, TRBD2 (5 bases). Germline lookup yields CDR1 MDHEN and CDR2 SYDVKM. Between the trimmed V and J ends, which lost 5 bases and 9 bases, there was a span of 14 bases. The CDR3 totals 13 residues. CDR3 nucleotide sequence: TGTGCCAGCAGTGAAATCCGGGGTGCTGAGCAGTTCTTC. It codes for CASSEIRGAEQFF. The variable domain in full, with the rest retrieved from reference TRBV28 and TRBJ2-1, is DVKVTQSSRYLVKRTGEKVFLECVQDMDHENMFWYRQDPGLGLRLIYFSYDVKMKEKGDIPEGYSVSREKKERFSLILESASTNQTSMYLCASSEIRGAEQFFGPGTRLTVL.

In regard to this clonotype: A much larger clone differs by one base, so this may be a read error. This chain joins TRBV28 and TRBJ2-7; D is perhaps TRBD1 (5 bases). This CDR3 has 15 amino acids. Germline V CDR1 and CDR2: MDHEN, SYDVKM. V lost 8 bases, J lost 7 bases, and 24 bases lay in between. The CDR3 loop reads CASPPTARSYNEQYF. The CDR3 region has the DNA TGTGCCAGCCCTCCGACAGCACGGTCCTACAATGAGCAGTACTTC. The whole variable domain, filled in from reference TRBV28 and TRBJ2-7, reads DVKVTQSSRYLVKRTGEKVFLECVQDMDHENMFWYRQDPGLGLRLIYFSYDVKMKEKGDIPEGYSVSREKKERFSLILESASTNQTSMYLCASPPTARSYNEQYFGPGTRLTVT.

The chain joins TRBV4-3 to TRBJ2-3; weak D call: TRBD2 (6 bases). Germline V CDR1 and CDR2: LGHNA, YSLEER. Trimming stripped 4 bases from V and 1 base from J, with 15 bases between. This CDR3 has 16 amino acids. The chain's CDR3 is CASSLRVGGGTDTQYF. The CDR3 DNA reads TGCGCCAGCAGCCTAAGAGTGGGGGGAGGCACAGATACGCAGTATTTT.

A note on this clonotype: Compared with germline, one end of the junction differs, possibly owing to a read error. The V and J genes are TRBV12-3 or TRBV12-4 and TRBJ2-7, with 10 positions matching TRBD1. The CDR3 runs to 14 residues. The CDR3 sequence: CACSFPGQGSEQYF. CDR3 nucleotide sequence: TGTGCCTGCAGTTTCCCGGGACAGGGGAGCGAGCAGTACTTC.

There are a few counts of this clonotype. V is TRBV4-2 and J is TRBJ2-1; a weak D match, TRBD2 (5 bases). Near its end, the DNA agrees better with TRBJ2-7, so the J call may be wrong. There are 15 residues in the CDR3. Germline values: CDR1 LGHNA, CDR2 YNFKEQ. The CDR3 spells CASSQDSGSYNEQYF. For the CDR3, the DNA is TGTGCCAGCAGCCAGGACTCAGGCTCCTACAATGAGCAGTACTTC.

This clonotype was observed a few times. This chain uses TRBV9 with TRBJ2-2, with TRBD1 as a possible D gene (6 bases). CDR1 SGDLS and CDR2 YYNGEE come from the germline V gene. V was trimmed by 2 bases and J by 3 bases, leaving 11 bases between them. The CDR3 runs to 15 residues. CDR3 in amino acids: CASSVRGYDTGELFF. The CDR3 region has the DNA TGTGCCAGCAGCGTGAGGGGGTATGACACCGGGGAGCTGTTTTTT.

J is TRBJ1-1 and V is TRBV9; D may be TRBD1 (6 bases). This CDR3 has 16 residues. The germline gives CDR1 SGDLS, CDR2 YYNGEE. V was pared by 3 bases and J by 5 bases, with 20 bases between. DNA for the CDR3: TGTGCCAGCAGCGCACCAATTTCCCAGGGGCGGACTGAAGCTTTCTTT. It codes for CASSAPISQGRTEAFF.

The J gene is TRBJ2-7, the V gene TRBV20-1; D gene ambiguous. The J call may be in error: the DNA end matches TRBJ2-5 better. The CDR3 covers 11 residues. Germline V gene data show CDR1 as DFQATT and CDR2 as SNEGSKA (reference sequence). CDR3 bases: TGCACCCGAGGAGCGAGAGAGACCCAGTACTTC. This sequence encodes CTRGARETQYF.

This clonotype turned up a few times. V and J are TRBV20-1 and TRBJ1-2, with D perhaps matching TRBD1 (6 bases). CDR1 is DFQATT, CDR2 SNEGSKA, per germline (reference sequence). The CDR3 contains 13 residues. The CDR3 region has the DNA TGCAACAGCCCGGCAGGGGCTAACTATGGCTACACCTTC. This codes for CNSPAGANYGYTF.

V usage is TRBV6-6 and J usage is TRBJ2-2; unclear D gene. From germline, CDR1 is MNHNY and CDR2 SVGAGI (reference sequence). V was trimmed by 7 bases and J by 4 bases, leaving 16 bases between them. The CDR3 is made up of 15 amino acids. Here the CDR3 DNA reads TGTGCCAGCAAGAAAGACGCGATAGGCACCGGGGAGCTGTTTTTT. Translating it yields CASKKDAIGTGELFF.

This clonotype has ten or more counts. The genes are TRBV4-1 and TRBJ2-1; D might be TRBD2 (5 bases). V lost 6 bases and J lost 3, with 18 bases in between. Germline CDR1 MGHRA, CDR2 YSYEKL. The CDR3 totals 16 residues. The CDR3: CASSPGFQGGYNEQFF. CDR3 DNA sequence: TGCGCCAGCAGTCCTGGATTCCAAGGAGGCTACAATGAGCAGTTCTTC.

This clonotype was seen repeatedly, ten times or more. The V gene is TRBV10-3, the J gene TRBJ1-6, with D unresolved. Between the trimmed V and J ends, which lost 2 bases and 9 bases, there was a span of 17 bases. There are 16 residues in the CDR3. Germline lookup yields CDR1 ENHRY and CDR2 SYGVKD. CDR3 region: CAISERERVSISPLHF. In nucleotides, the CDR3 is TGTGCCATCAGTGAGCGGGAAAGGGTCTCAATTTCACCCCTCCACTTT.

This clonotype has at least ten counts. V gene TRBV10-3 combines with J gene TRBJ2-1; the D is unclear. CDR1 and CDR2 (germline): ENHRY, SYGVKD. Trimming removed 2 bases at V and 8 bases at J, with 7 bases between. The CDR3 runs to 12 residues. The CDR3 DNA reads TGTGCCATCAGTGAGCTAGGCTATGAGCAGTTCTTC. Its translation: CAISELGYEQFF.

This clonotype was seen a handful of times. V usage is TRBV4-2 and J usage is TRBJ1-4, with no clear D. The CDR3 covers 15 residues. In germline, CDR1 is LGHNA, CDR2 YNFKEQ. Trimming left V 0 bases short and J 7 bases short, with 12 bases between. The DNA of the CDR3 is TGTGCCAGCAGCCAAGACCCTGGGGAGTCTGAAAAACTGTTTTTT. Amino acids: CASSQDPGESEKLFF.

This clonotype was found many times. The chain has TRBV29-1 and TRBJ2-1; D remains ambiguous. The germline V and J ends were trimmed by 7 bases and 4 bases, with 8 bases remaining between them. The CDR3 totals 11 residues. The germline V gene encodes CDR1 SQVTM and CDR2 ANQGSEA. The CDR3, as DNA: TGCAGCGCGTCCGTGTACAATGAGCAGTTCTTC. Protein sequence: CSASVYNEQFF.

This clonotype has a handful of counts. This chain links TRBV27 with TRBJ1-1, with 12 positions matching TRBD1. V was clipped by 8 bases and J by 5 bases; unmatched bases: 15. This CDR3 has 17 amino acids. Per the germline V gene, CDR1 is MNHEY and CDR2 is SMNVEV (reference sequence). CDR3 sequence: CASVGLPRDRGLTEAFF. The CDR3 coding sequence is TGTGCCAGCGTCGGACTCCCCCGGGACAGGGGGCTGACTGAAGCTTTCTTT.